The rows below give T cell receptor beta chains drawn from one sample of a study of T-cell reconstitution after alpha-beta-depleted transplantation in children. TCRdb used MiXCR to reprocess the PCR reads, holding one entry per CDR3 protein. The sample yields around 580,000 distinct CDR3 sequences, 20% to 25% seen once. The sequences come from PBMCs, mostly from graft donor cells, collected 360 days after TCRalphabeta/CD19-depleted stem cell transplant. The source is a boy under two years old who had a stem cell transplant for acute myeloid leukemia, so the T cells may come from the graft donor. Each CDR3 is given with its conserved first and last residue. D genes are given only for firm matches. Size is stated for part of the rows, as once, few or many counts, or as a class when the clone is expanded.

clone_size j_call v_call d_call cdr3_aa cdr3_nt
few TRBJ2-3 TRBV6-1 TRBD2 CASSVRGGTDTQYF TGTGCCAGCAGTGTACGGGGGGGCACAGATACGCAGTATTTT
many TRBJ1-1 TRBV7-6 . CASSLYRASDTEAFF TGTGCCAGCAGCTTATACCGGGCGTCGGACACTGAAGCTTTCTTT
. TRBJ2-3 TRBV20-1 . CSARDWTRGSTDTQYF TGCAGTGCTAGAGATTGGACGAGGGGATCCACAGATACGCAGTATTTT
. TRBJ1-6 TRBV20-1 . CSARARGHFYNSPLHF TGCAGTGCTAGAGCTAGGGGACATTTCTATAATTCACCCCTCCACTTT
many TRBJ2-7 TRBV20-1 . CSAPLEADEQYF TGCAGTGCTCCCCTCGAGGCGGACGAGCAGTACTTC
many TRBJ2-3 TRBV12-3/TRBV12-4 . CASSRPVDTQYF TGTGCCAGCAGTCGACCGGTCGATACGCAGTATTTT
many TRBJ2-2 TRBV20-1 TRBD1 CSALGARDRGNTGELFF TGCAGTGCTCTAGGGGCTCGGGACAGGGGTAACACCGGGGAGCTGTTTTTT
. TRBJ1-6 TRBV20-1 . CSARVGTGSRALHF TGCAGTGCTAGAGTCGGGACCGGTAGTCGGGCCCTCCACTTT
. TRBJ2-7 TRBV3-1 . CASSRGTSYEQYF TGTGCCAGCAGTCGAGGGACCTCCTACGAGCAGTACTTC
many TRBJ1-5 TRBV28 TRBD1 CASSPGTGGSQPQHF TGTGCCAGCAGTCCCGGGACAGGGGGGTCTCAGCCCCAGCATTTT
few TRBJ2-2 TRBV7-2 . CASSLEAAGDTGELFF TGTGCCAGCAGCTTAGAGGCGGCAGGGGACACCGGGGAGCTGTTTTTT
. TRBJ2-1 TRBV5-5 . CASSQHPGGGEQFF TGTGCCAGCAGCCAACACCCGGGCGGCGGGGAGCAGTTCTTC
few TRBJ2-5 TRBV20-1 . CSAGRSGRETQYF TGCAGTGCTGGCCGTAGTGGTAGGGAGACCCAGTACTTC
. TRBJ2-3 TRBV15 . CATSRDSPQYF TGTGCCACCAGCAGAGATAGTCCGCAGTATTTT
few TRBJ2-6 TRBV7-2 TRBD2 CASSLRGGDRSGANVLTF TGTGCCAGCAGCTTACGCGGGGGAGACCGCTCTGGGGCCAACGTCCTGACTTTC
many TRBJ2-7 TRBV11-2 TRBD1 CASSTADRGYSYEQYF TGTGCCAGCAGCACGGCGGACAGGGGCTACTCCTACGAGCAGTACTTC
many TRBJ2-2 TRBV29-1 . CSVEDPSSDTGELFF TGCAGCGTTGAAGATCCCTCTTCGGACACCGGGGAGCTGTTTTTT
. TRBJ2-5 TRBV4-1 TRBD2 CASSPIAGGIRETQYF TGCGCCAGCAGTCCTATAGCGGGGGGGATCCGGGAGACCCAGTACTTC
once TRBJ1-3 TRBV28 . CASSPGRAVGGPDTIYF TGTGCCAGCAGTCCCGGGAGGGCCGTAGGGGGTCCGGACACCATATATTTT
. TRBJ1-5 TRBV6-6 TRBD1 CASGTGKQPQHF TGTGCCAGCGGGACAGGGAAACAGCCCCAGCATTTT
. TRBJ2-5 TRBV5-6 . CASSLDRWQETQYF TGTGCCAGCAGCTTGGACAGGTGGCAAGAGACCCAGTACTTC
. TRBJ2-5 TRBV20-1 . CSGAGFQETQYF TGCAGTGGGGCGGGGTTCCAAGAGACCCAGTACTTC
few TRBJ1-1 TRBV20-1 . CSARGARDTEAFF TGCAGTGCTAGAGGGGCAAGGGACACTGAAGCTTTCTTT
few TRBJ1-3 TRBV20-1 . CSAREGRSENTIYF TGCAGTGCTAGAGAGGGACGCTCTGAAAACACCATATATTTT
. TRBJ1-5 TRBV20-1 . CSARGTESNQPQHF TGCAGTGCTAGGGGGACTGAAAGCAATCAGCCCCAGCATTTT
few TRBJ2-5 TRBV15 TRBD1 CATSSELTGAGETQYF TGTGCCACCAGCAGTGAACTTACAGGGGCCGGAGAGACCCAGTACTTC
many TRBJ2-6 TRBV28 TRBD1 CAAIRGSSGANVLTF TGTGCCGCGATCAGGGGGAGCTCTGGGGCCAACGTCCTGACTTTC
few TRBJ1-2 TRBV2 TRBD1 CASEDRDGANYGYTF TGTGCCAGCGAGGACAGGGATGGGGCCAACTATGGCTACACCTTC
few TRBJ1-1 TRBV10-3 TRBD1 CAISAAQGSQGTEAFF TGTGCCATCAGCGCCGCACAGGGGAGTCAGGGCACTGAAGCTTTCTTT
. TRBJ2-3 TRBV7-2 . CASIQGLPDTQYF TGTGCCAGTATACAGGGTTTGCCAGATACGCAGTATTTT
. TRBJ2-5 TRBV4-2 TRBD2 CASSQVAGLVQETQYF TGTGCCAGCAGCCAAGTTGCGGGACTAGTCCAAGAGACCCAGTACTTC
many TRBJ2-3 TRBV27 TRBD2 CASSSLAGGIDTQYF TGTGCCAGCAGTTCCCTAGCGGGGGGCATAGATACGCAGTATTTT
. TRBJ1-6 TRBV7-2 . CASSLGAQWNSPLHF TGTGCCAGCAGCTTAGGGGCCCAGTGGAATTCACCCCTCCACTTT
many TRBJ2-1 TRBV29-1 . CSVVAGSGYNEQFF TGCAGCGTTGTGGCAGGGTCAGGATACAATGAGCAGTTCTTC
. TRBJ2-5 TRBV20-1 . CSARDPLRPGDQYF TGCAGTGCTAGAGACCCGTTGCGGCCGGGGGACCAGTACTTC
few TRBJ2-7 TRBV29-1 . CSVEEGSPQGGSYEQYF TGCAGCGTTGAAGAAGGATCTCCGCAGGGGGGCTCCTACGAGCAGTACTTC
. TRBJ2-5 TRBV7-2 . CASSPLYQETQYF TGTGCCAGCAGCCCGTTATACCAAGAGACCCAGTACTTC
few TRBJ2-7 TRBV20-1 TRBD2 CSARPSGLAGGQYF TGCAGTGCTAGACCATCGGGACTAGCGGGTGGCCAGTACTTC
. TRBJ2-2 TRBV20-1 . CSALQMGAWGTGELFF TGCAGTGCCCTTCAGATGGGGGCGTGGGGAACCGGGGAGCTGTTTTTT
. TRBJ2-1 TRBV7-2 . CASEVPWGNEQFF TGTGCCAGCGAGGTCCCTTGGGGCAATGAGCAGTTCTTC